The source of this T cell receptor beta chain is a study of response to subunit inactivated influenza vaccine. Notes on the study in general: Each seasonal influenza vaccination, the authors suggested, recruits few new T cells.

Trimming cost V 0 bases and J 1 base; bases outside gene matches: 6. There are 16 residues in the CDR3. CDR1 and CDR2 (germline): LGHNA, YSLEER. Comment on this clonotype: The antigen is undetermined.

TCRdb re-analysed the RT-PCR reads in MiXCR, keeping a single row per CDR3 protein. The sample has 800,000 to 1,000,000 distinct CDR3 sequences; approximately 22% are singletons. The clonotype comes from a man aged 50-60 years who received an inactivated influenza vaccine. This chain links TRBV4-3 with TRBJ2-7, with 7 bases identical to TRBD2. The sample in question was PBMCs from blood, obtained roughly 5 days after vaccination. The CDR3 DNA reads as TGCGCCAGCAGCCAAGAAACCGGGGGACTATCCTACGAGCAGTACTTC. This gives the protein CASSQETGGLSYEQYF.